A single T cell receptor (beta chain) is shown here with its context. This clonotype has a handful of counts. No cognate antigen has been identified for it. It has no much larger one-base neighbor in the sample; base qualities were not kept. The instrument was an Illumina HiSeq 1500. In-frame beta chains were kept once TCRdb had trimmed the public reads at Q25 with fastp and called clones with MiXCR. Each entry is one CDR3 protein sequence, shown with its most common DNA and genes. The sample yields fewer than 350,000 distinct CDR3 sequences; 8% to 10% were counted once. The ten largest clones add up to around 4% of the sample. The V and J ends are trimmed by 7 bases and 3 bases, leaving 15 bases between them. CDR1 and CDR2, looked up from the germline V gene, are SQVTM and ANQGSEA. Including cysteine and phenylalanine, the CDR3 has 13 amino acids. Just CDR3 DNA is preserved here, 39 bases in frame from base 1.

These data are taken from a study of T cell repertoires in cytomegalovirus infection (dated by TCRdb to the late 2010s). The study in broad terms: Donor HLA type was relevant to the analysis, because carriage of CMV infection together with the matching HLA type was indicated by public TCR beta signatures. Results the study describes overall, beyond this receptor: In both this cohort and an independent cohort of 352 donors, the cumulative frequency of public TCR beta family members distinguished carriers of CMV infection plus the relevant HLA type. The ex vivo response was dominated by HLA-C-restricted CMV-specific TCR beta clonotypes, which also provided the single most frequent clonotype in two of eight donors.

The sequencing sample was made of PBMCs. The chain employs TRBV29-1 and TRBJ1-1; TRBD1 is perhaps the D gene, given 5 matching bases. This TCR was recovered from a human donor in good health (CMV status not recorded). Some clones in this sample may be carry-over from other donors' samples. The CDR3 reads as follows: CSARGIGDTEAFF. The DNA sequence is TGCAGCGCACGAGGAATAGGGGACACTGAAGCTTTCTTT.